This is a list of T cell receptor beta chains from one sample in a study of glioma-infiltrating T cells. TCRdb recomputed calls from the multiplex PCR reads with MiXCR, one row per CDR3 protein. This sample has some 180,000 distinct CDR3 sequences, with approximately 30% found just once. Material: glioma tissue, nonneoplastic brain tissue, or PBMCs (not recorded which). Receptor source: a human donor with low-grade glioma or glioblastoma, undergoing nonglioma brain surgery, or in good health (not recorded which). CDR3s leave out the opening cysteine and the closing phenylalanine or tryptophan.

j_call: TRBJ2-2; v_call: TRBV29-1; cdr3_aa: STTAGTGELF
j_call: TRBJ2-7; v_call: TRBV6-1; cdr3_aa: ASSKQEGPGEQY
j_call: TRBJ1-1; v_call: TRBV9; cdr3_aa: ASSVGQWGTEAF
j_call: TRBJ2-2; v_call: TRBV12-3/TRBV12-4; cdr3_aa: ATMAGLAGTNTGELF
j_call: TRBJ2-5; v_call: TRBV6-2/TRBV6-3; cdr3_aa: ASSQAMLETQY
j_call: TRBJ2-7; v_call: TRBV27; cdr3_aa: ASSFRDTAYEQY
j_call: TRBJ1-1; v_call: TRBV19; cdr3_aa: ASTPLDSYSEAF
j_call: TRBJ2-3; v_call: TRBV29-1; cdr3_aa: SALAGGALDTQY
j_call: TRBJ2-3; v_call: TRBV18; cdr3_aa: ASSPPRALDTQY
j_call: TRBJ1-1; v_call: TRBV3-1; cdr3_aa: ARPQGAGPEAF
j_call: TRBJ2-5; v_call: TRBV6-5; cdr3_aa: VSSPSWGTQY
j_call: TRBJ2-3; v_call: TRBV7-7; cdr3_aa: ASSPTLGDTQY
j_call: TRBJ2-7; v_call: TRBV6-1; cdr3_aa: ASVQRRANEQY
j_call: TRBJ2-1; v_call: TRBV20-1; cdr3_aa: SASGLADSRSSYNEQF
j_call: TRBJ2-5; v_call: TRBV12-5; cdr3_aa: ASGLGTGAGQETQY
j_call: TRBJ2-5; v_call: TRBV5-1; cdr3_aa: ASSFGQAIQETQY
j_call: TRBJ2-7; v_call: TRBV20-1; cdr3_aa: SARGDLTYEQY
j_call: TRBJ1-2; v_call: TRBV28; cdr3_aa: ASSSVYGYT
j_call: TRBJ2-5; v_call: TRBV7-2; cdr3_aa: ASSLLPGGETQY
j_call: TRBJ2-7; v_call: TRBV20-1; cdr3_aa: SASGQNSYEQY
j_call: TRBJ2-1; v_call: TRBV4-3; cdr3_aa: ASSPSSSGRWNEQF
j_call: TRBJ2-7; v_call: TRBV4-1; cdr3_aa: ASSQALGGYEQY
j_call: TRBJ2-5; v_call: TRBV20-1; cdr3_aa: SARSGTQY
j_call: TRBJ1-2; v_call: TRBV6-6; cdr3_aa: ASSYGTGGGYT
j_call: TRBJ1-3; v_call: TRBV19; cdr3_aa: ASSIIHGTAGNTIY
j_call: TRBJ2-1; v_call: TRBV3-1; cdr3_aa: ASSNAPGGGEQF
j_call: TRBJ2-5; v_call: TRBV11-2; cdr3_aa: ASSLTSILDSQY
j_call: TRBJ1-5; v_call: TRBV18; cdr3_aa: ASSPDRSNYPQH
j_call: TRBJ2-6; v_call: TRBV20-1; cdr3_aa: SASSGPPGPGANVLT
j_call: TRBJ2-2; v_call: TRBV6-6; cdr3_aa: ASSYFARVGGDLF
j_call: TRBJ1-5; v_call: TRBV7-2; cdr3_aa: ASSPVRPYSNQPQH
j_call: TRBJ1-1; v_call: TRBV18; cdr3_aa: ASSPPGGENTEAF
j_call: TRBJ2-5; v_call: TRBV6-1; cdr3_aa: ASTNFQETQY
j_call: TRBJ1-2; v_call: TRBV6-6; cdr3_aa: ASSPTMKGHGYT
j_call: TRBJ1-5; v_call: TRBV4-3; cdr3_aa: ASSQDLLQPQH
j_call: TRBJ2-1; v_call: TRBV4-1; cdr3_aa: ASSQDWSGLNNEQF
j_call: TRBJ1-2; v_call: TRBV7-8; cdr3_aa: ASSVSGTPSNYGYT
j_call: TRBJ1-4; v_call: TRBV4-3; cdr3_aa: ASSLGDRVDEKLF
j_call: TRBJ2-7; v_call: TRBV12-3/TRBV12-4; cdr3_aa: ASSFSSGRAVEQY
j_call: TRBJ2-5; v_call: TRBV7-3; cdr3_aa: ASSLGYQETQY
j_call: TRBJ2-7; v_call: TRBV6-6; cdr3_aa: GSSYGVRTPQY
j_call: TRBJ1-1; v_call: TRBV6-2/TRBV6-3; cdr3_aa: AGKGDSAEAF
j_call: TRBJ2-7; v_call: TRBV4-3; cdr3_aa: ASSQVNQGSYEQY
j_call: TRBJ1-3; v_call: TRBV7-2; cdr3_aa: ASSRSTGNTIY
j_call: TRBJ1-3; v_call: TRBV28; cdr3_aa: ASSFGTRGGNTIY
j_call: TRBJ1-5; v_call: TRBV4-1; cdr3_aa: ASSQAPFRQPQH
j_call: TRBJ1-2; v_call: TRBV11-2; cdr3_aa: ASSPGQGLFGYT
j_call: TRBJ2-4; v_call: TRBV2; cdr3_aa: VSSAGNDKNIQY
j_call: TRBJ1-6; v_call: TRBV11-2; cdr3_aa: ARRSSRSPLH
j_call: TRBJ2-7; v_call: TRBV27; cdr3_aa: ASSIGQARTTSNYEQY
j_call: TRBJ1-1; v_call: TRBV20-1; cdr3_aa: SARGGLGTEAF
j_call: TRBJ2-1; v_call: TRBV3-1; cdr3_aa: ASSQGAGWEF
j_call: TRBJ1-1; v_call: TRBV14; cdr3_aa: ASSPTGGTEGF
j_call: TRBJ2-7; v_call: TRBV20-1; cdr3_aa: SARDTLNSYEQY
j_call: TRBJ2-2; v_call: TRBV6-1; cdr3_aa: ASSEPPGLNTGELF
j_call: TRBJ2-7; v_call: TRBV7-7; cdr3_aa: ASSTGLAGAEQY
j_call: TRBJ1-4; v_call: TRBV2; cdr3_aa: ASSEQPREKLF